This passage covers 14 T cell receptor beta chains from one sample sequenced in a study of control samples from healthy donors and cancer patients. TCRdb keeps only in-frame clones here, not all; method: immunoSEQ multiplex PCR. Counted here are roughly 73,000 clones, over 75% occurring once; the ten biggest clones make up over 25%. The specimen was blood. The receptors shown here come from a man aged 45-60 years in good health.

The CDR3 nucleotides read TGCAGCGTTGAAGATCGGGGGGCGAGGGAGCAGTACTTC. Its translation: CSVEDRGAREQYF. This chain links TRBV29-1 with TRBJ2-7; D might be TRBD2 (7 bases). Deletions cut 0 bases from V and 7 bases from J, with 13 bases between. The CDR3 loop spans 13 amino acids. Germline V gene lookup returns CDR1 SQVTM and CDR2 ANQGSEA.

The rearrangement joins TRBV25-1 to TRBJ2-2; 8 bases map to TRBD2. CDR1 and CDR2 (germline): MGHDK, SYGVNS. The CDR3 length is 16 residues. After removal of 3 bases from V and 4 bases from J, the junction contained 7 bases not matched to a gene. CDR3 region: CASSDLGAGGTGELFF. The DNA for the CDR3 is TGTGCCAGCAGTGATCTCGGGGCGGGGGGCACCGGGGAGCTGTTTTTT.

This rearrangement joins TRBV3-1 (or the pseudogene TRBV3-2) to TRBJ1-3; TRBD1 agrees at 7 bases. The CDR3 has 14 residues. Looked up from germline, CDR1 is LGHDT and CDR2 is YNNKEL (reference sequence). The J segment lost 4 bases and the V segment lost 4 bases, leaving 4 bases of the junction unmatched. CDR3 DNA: TGTGCCAGCAGCCGAAGACAGGGAGGAAACACCATATATTTT. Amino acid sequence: CASSRRQGGNTIYF.

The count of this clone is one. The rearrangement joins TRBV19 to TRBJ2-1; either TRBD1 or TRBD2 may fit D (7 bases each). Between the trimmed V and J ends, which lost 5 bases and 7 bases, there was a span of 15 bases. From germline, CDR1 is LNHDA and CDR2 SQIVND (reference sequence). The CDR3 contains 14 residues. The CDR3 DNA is TGTGCCAGTAGTTCGCACAGGGGAGGGAATGAGCAGTTCTTC. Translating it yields CASSSHRGGNEQFF.

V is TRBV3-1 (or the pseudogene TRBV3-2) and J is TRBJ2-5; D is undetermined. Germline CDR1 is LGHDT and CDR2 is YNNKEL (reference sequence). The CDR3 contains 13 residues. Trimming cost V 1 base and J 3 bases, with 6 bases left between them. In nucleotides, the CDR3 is TGTGCCAGCAGCCAAGGGATTAAAGAGACCCAGTACTTC. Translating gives CASSQGIKETQYF.

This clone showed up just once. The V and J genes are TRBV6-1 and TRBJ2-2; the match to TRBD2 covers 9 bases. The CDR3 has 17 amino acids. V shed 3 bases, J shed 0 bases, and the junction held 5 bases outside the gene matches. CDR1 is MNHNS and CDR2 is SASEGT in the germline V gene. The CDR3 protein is CASSDAAGGPNTGELFF. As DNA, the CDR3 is TGTGCCAGCAGTGACGCAGCGGGGGGCCCGAACACCGGGGAGCTGTTTTTT.

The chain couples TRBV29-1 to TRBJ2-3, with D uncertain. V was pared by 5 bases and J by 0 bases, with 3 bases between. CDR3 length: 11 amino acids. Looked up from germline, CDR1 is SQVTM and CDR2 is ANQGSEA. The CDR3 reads CSVISTDTQYF. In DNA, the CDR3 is TGCAGCGTTATAAGCACAGATACGCAGTATTTT.

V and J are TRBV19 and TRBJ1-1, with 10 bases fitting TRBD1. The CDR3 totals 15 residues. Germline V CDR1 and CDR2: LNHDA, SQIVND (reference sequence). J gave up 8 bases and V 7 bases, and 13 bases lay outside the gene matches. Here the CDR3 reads CASTLIRDRGGEAFF. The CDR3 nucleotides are TGTGCCAGTACCCTAATCCGGGACAGGGGTGGAGAAGCTTTCTTT.

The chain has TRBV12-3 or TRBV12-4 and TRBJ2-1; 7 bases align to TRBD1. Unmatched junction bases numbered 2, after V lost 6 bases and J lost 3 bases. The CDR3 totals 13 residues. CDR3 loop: CASRRQGYNEQFF. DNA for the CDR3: TGTGCCAGCAGGAGACAGGGCTACAATGAGCAGTTCTTC.

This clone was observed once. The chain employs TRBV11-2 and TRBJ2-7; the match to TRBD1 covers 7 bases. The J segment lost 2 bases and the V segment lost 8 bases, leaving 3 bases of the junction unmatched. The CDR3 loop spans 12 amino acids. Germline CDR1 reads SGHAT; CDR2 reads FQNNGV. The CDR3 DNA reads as TGTGCCAGCCGGGACAGAGCCTACGAGCAGTACTTC. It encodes CASRDRAYEQYF. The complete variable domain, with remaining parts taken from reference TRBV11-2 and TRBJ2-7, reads EAGVAQSPRYKIIEKRQSVAFWCNPISGHATLYWYQQILGQGPKLLIQFQNNGVVDDSQLPKDRFSAERLKGVDSTLKIQPAKLEDSAVYLCASRDRAYEQYFGPGTRLTVT.

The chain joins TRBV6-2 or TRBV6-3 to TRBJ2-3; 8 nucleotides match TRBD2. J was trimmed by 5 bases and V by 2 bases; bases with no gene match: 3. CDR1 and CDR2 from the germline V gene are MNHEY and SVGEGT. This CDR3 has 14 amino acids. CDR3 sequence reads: CASSYLAGGDTQYF. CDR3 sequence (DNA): TGTGCCAGCAGTTACCTGGCGGGGGGAGATACGCAGTATTTT.

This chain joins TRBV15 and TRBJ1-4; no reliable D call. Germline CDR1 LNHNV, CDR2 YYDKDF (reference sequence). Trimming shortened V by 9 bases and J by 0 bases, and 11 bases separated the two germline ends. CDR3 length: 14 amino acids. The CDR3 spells CATRPGTTNEKLFF. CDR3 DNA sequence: TGTGCCACTCGACCCGGGACAACTAATGAAAAACTGTTTTTT. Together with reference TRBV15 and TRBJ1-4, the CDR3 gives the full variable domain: DAMVIQNPRYQVTQFGKPVTLSCSQTLNHNVMYWYQQKSSQAPKLLFHYYDKDFNNEADTPDNFQSRRPNTSFCFLDIRSPGLGDTAMYLCATRPGTTNEKLFFGSGTQLSVL.

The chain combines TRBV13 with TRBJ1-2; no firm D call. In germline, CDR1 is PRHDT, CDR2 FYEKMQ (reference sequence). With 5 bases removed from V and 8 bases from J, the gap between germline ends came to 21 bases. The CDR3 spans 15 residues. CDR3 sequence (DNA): TGTGCCAGCAGCCCCCCGGGCAGCTCTCGAGGGGGCTACACCTTC. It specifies CASSPPGSSRGGYTF.

The CDR3 region is CATSDPRRVGYTF. The CDR3 DNA reads as TGTGCCACCAGTGATCCTCGAAGGGTTGGCTACACCTTC. The genes are TRBV24-1 and TRBJ1-2; D remains ambiguous. Germline CDR1 is KGHDR and CDR2 is SFDVKD. Between the trimmed V and J ends, which lost 3 bases and 7 bases, there was a span of 11 bases. This CDR3 contains 13 residues.